This entry concerns a single T cell receptor (beta chain). This clonotype has just a few counts. Its antigen is unknown. Nothing much larger sits one base from this clone, and base qualities are not available. These data come from a study of T cells in Graves' hyperthyroidism and ophthalmopathy (dated by TCRdb to the late 2010s). Study-level background: Peripheral blood was collected at initial diagnosis, before any treatment. A discovery cohort of about a hundred patients, about 40 with Graves' ophthalmopathy and approximately 57 with stable Graves' hyperthyroidism, was used to find distinguishing TCR V-J signatures. Whether ophthalmopathy could be predicted prospectively was tested in an independent validation cohort made up of 18 hyperthyroidism patients plus 17 patients who later progressed to ophthalmopathy. The 75 to 100 discovery patients were randomly divided into training and test sets at a 7:3 ratio. Thyroid tissue and blood T-cell repertoires from six Graves' hyperthyroidism patients were also compared in the study. After sampling, hyperthyroidism patients received methimazole starting at 30 mg daily, and ophthalmopathy patients received high-dose intravenous methylprednisolone. TCR Vbeta CDR3 sequencing of 135 peripheral blood samples (over 40 ophthalmopathy, 75 to 85 hyperthyroidism and roughly 17 progressor patients) is reported in the paper.

Overall study results and their limits: Most expanded thyroid clonotypes (frequency above 0.001) were also found in blood, which suggests that blood repertoires may mirror thyroid immune responses. Sample size was not statistically predetermined, and investigators were not blinded to group allocation. In validation, the model predicted progression to ophthalmopathy a median of roughly 6.2 months before onset, with roughly 68% sensitivity and roughly 72% specificity. Ophthalmopathy was separated from stable hyperthyroidism by a 13 V-J signature model, with roughly 88% sensitivity and about 81% specificity obtained in cross-validation and 80%/75% obtained in testing.

TCR beta CDR3 regions were amplified from RNA transcripts. The TCR CDR3 was subjected to a first round of RT-PCR using the HTBI primer set and the Qiagen OneStep RT-PCR kit. The libraries were constructed in a second round of multiplex PCR and then size-selected and purified. The libraries were sequenced on an Illumina HiSeq2000 using paired-end 100 bp reads. For the original study's pipeline: SOAPnuke was used to process the raw data, throwing out any read that contained adapters or uncalled bases, had a mean Phred below 15, or lacked an exact constant-primer or identifier match. COPE v1.2.5 was used to merge high-quality paired reads, and clonotypes were defined as unique nucleotide sequences. MiTCR v1.1 was used to align clonotypes to the IMGT TRBV, TRBD and TRBJ reference segments. Only V-J combinations with frequency above 0.0001, covering approximately 99% of repertoires, were analysed. A TCS score was defined as the ratio between F50 (clonal expansion) and ExV (chaos), using BLOSUM62-based TCRdist between CDR3 peptides within each V-J. Welch's t-statistics and random forest reduced roughly 540 V-J features to 13, which were used in a naive Bayes classifier (R e1071). TCRdb trimmed public reads at Q25 via fastp, called clones via MiXCR and kept in-frame beta chains. Here each entry gathers all rows of one CDR3 protein and keeps the most common genes and DNA. None of the V and J calls come from the authors' own analysis; TCRdb made them. The sample includes approximately 600,000 distinct CDR3 sequences, with approximately 15% observed a single time. Roughly 6.9% of the sample goes to the ten largest clones.

Moderately to severely active disease, a Clinical Activity Score of at least 3, a NOSPECS grade of at least 4, and a duration under 3 months were present in ophthalmopathy patients. Any patient with an uncontrolled infection, another autoimmune disease, pregnancy or lactation was excluded. Diagnoses relied on clinical symptoms, serum thyroxine and TRAb, thyroid ultrasound and orbital computed tomography. PBMCs were isolated from 7.5 to 10 ml of fresh peripheral blood by Ficoll-Paque density gradient centrifugation. Total RNA was extracted with Trizol reagent, and quality was checked on an Agilent 2100 Bioanalyzer. The CDR3 goes from the cysteine to the phenylalanine over 16 residues. Just the 48-base CDR3 DNA is kept, in frame starting at base 1. From V the trimming removes 4 bases and from J it removes 5 bases, while the gene matches leave 10 bases of the junction unaccounted for. Reading the germline V gene (reference sequence) gives CDR1 MNHEY and CDR2 SMNVEV.

The TCR was taken from a woman aged 18-35 years with Graves' ophthalmopathy. This sequence uses TRBV27 and TRBJ2-1; TRBD2 lines up with 8 middle nucleotides. Sequenced sample: blood. The nucleotides read TGTGCCAGCAGTTCCATTGGACTAGCAGAGAACAATGAGCAGTTCTTC. It translates as CASSSIGLAENNEQFF.